A single sample gave rise to the 16 T cell receptor beta chains below, sequenced in a study of blood T cell repertoires in COVID-19. Measured with immunoSEQ multiplex PCR; TCRdb has only the in-frame clones, and not every one. The sample shows a few hundred thousand clones, roughly 81% of them seen only once. The sequenced material came from PBMCs or T cells enriched from blood (not recorded which). The receptors here all came from a woman aged 50 to 65 who had been exposed to COVID-19.

The rearrangement uses TRBV19 and TRBJ1-2, with a tentative D call TRBD1 (6 bases). Germline CDR1 is LNHDA and CDR2 is SQIVND (reference sequence). The CDR3 runs 13 residues. V was shortened by 5 bases and J by 5 bases, with 12 bases between the two germline ends. The chain's CDR3 is CASSSRQVYGYTF. CDR3 in DNA: TGTGCCAGTAGTTCACGACAGGTTTATGGCTACACCTTC. Based on the CDR3 plus reference TRBV19 and TRBJ1-2, the full variable domain is DGGITQSPKYLFRKEGQNVTLSCEQNLNHDAMYWYRQDPGQGLRLIYYSQIVNDFQKGDIAEGYSVSREKKESFPLTVTSAQKNPTAFYLCASSSRQVYGYTFGSGTRLTVV.

The CDR3 region is CASSYSAPSNTEAFF. The DNA for the CDR3 is TGTGCCAGCAGTTACTCAGCCCCTTCGAACACTGAAGCTTTCTTT. The V and J genes are TRBV6-2 or TRBV6-3 and TRBJ1-1; no clear D. This CDR3 is built from 15 residues. In germline, CDR1 is MNHEY, CDR2 SVGEGT. V was shortened by 0 bases and J by 1 base, with 9 bases between the two germline ends.

The gene calls are TRBV6-5 and TRBJ1-1, with TRBD1 matching 8 bases. The length of the CDR3 is 15 residues. Germline CDR1 and CDR2: MNHEY and SVGAGI. The V and J ends lost 2 bases and 5 bases, in that order; junction bases with no gene match: 7. DNA of the CDR3: TGTGCCAGCAGTTACCTCTCAGGGGGCGCGACTGAAGCTTTCTTT. This sequence encodes CASSYLSGGATEAFF.

The V and J genes are TRBV13 and TRBJ1-1; TRBD1 might be the D (5 bases). Germline loops: CDR1 PRHDT, CDR2 FYEKMQ (reference sequence). CDR3 size: 14 residues. V was shortened by 2 bases and J by 4 bases, with 11 bases between the two germline ends. The CDR3, as DNA: TGTGCCAGCAGCTTAAACGGGGGGAGCACTGAAGCTTTCTTT. This translates into CASSLNGGSTEAFF.

The CDR3 sequence: CASSSPGASTDTQYF. The CDR3 DNA follows: TGTGCCAGCAGTTCTCCAGGGGCAAGCACAGATACGCAGTATTTT. This chain joins TRBV27 and TRBJ2-3; D may be TRBD1 (6 bases). Trimming took 4 bases from V and 0 from J, leaving 11 bases between them. The CDR3 runs to 15 residues. Germline-derived CDR1 and CDR2 are MNHEY and SMNVEV (reference sequence).

Of note for this clone: At one end the junction does not follow the germline gene, possibly because of a read error. The chain joins TRBV11-2 to TRBJ1-2, with D unclear. The CDR3 runs to 15 residues. The germline V gene has CDR1 SGHAT and CDR2 FQNNGV. CDR3 nucleotide sequence: TGTGCCAGCAGCTTACCTTACGGCTCTAACTATGGTTACACCTTC. Translation gives CASSLPYGSNYGYTF. Full variable domain (rest looked up from reference TRBV11-2 and TRBJ1-2): EAGVAQSPRYKIIEKRQSVAFWCNPISGHATLYWYQQILGQGPKLLIQFQNNGVVDDSQLPKDRFSAERLKGVDSTLKIQPAKLEDSAVYLCASSLPYGSNYGYTFGSGTRLTVV.

This chain links TRBV19 with TRBJ1-1; D unclear. CDR3 length equals 13 residues. Trimming took 2 bases from V and 2 from J, leaving 6 bases between them. Germline CDR1 is LNHDA and CDR2 is SQIVND (reference sequence). DNA of the CDR3: TGTGCCAGTAGTATATCACATAACACTGAAGCTTTCTTT. It is translated as CASSISHNTEAFF.

The chain uses TRBV19 and TRBJ1-2; maybe TRBD1 (5 bases). This CDR3 has 14 residues. V lost 3 bases to trimming and J lost 5 bases, with 13 bases between them. The germline V gene has CDR1 LNHDA and CDR2 SQIVND (reference sequence). This chain's CDR3 is CASSMAPDSYGYTF. The CDR3 DNA follows: TGTGCCAGTAGTATGGCCCCCGACAGTTATGGCTACACCTTC.

The genes are TRBV19 and TRBJ1-4; D ambiguous. The germline CDR1 and CDR2 sequences are LNHDA and SQIVND (reference sequence). The CDR3 runs to 14 residues. V lost 5 bases and J lost 3, with 10 bases in between. CDR3 region: CASSLREANEKLFF. The CDR3 DNA is TGTGCCAGTAGTCTCCGTGAGGCTAATGAAAAACTGTTTTTT.

The genes are TRBV24-1 and TRBJ1-2; 11 bases match TRBD1. From germline, CDR1 is KGHDR and CDR2 SFDVKD. The CDR3 extends over 15 amino acids. Losses at the gene ends were 3 bases for V and 2 bases for J; bases not matched to a gene: 1. CDR3 in DNA: TGTGCCACCAGTGATAGGACAGGGGGCAACTATGGCTACACCTTC. Residues: CATSDRTGGNYGYTF.

The chain's CDR3 is CASSPGTDYQPQHF. The CDR3 nucleotides read TGTGCCAGCTCACCAGGAACAGATTATCAGCCCCAGCATTTT. The V and J genes are TRBV18 and TRBJ1-5, with D uncertain. The CDR3 is 14 amino acids. Between the trimmed V and J ends, which lost 2 bases and 5 bases, there was a span of 10 bases. Germline loops: CDR1 KGHSH, CDR2 LQKENI.

This clone was seen more than once but under ten times. This chain uses TRBV5-1 with TRBJ2-1; 12 bases match TRBD2. CDR1 and CDR2 from the germline V gene are SGHRS and YFSETQ. Trimming removed 4 bases from V and 0 bases from J; junction bases left unmatched: 8. This CDR3 is 18 amino acids long. CDR3 sequence: CASSTASGGAPSYNEQFF. CDR3 in DNA: TGCGCCAGCAGCACAGCTAGCGGGGGGGCACCCTCCTACAATGAGCAGTTCTTC.

The V and J genes are TRBV2 and TRBJ1-2; D gene ambiguous. Germline lookup yields CDR1 SNHLY and CDR2 FYNNEI. V was clipped by 6 bases and J by 11 bases, with 22 bases between them. The CDR3 is 14 amino acids. Here the CDR3 reads CASSPFSTRGGYTF. The CDR3 region has the DNA TGTGCCAGCAGCCCTTTTTCGACCCGGGGTGGGTACACCTTC.

This clone was counted ten times or more. The chain employs TRBV24-1 and TRBJ2-5, with D maybe TRBD1 (5 bases). In germline, CDR1 is KGHDR, CDR2 SFDVKD. Between the trimmed V and J ends, which lost 3 bases and 2 bases, there was a span of 12 bases. The CDR3 runs 15 residues. CDR3 loop: CATSDASRVQETQYF. The CDR3 DNA reads TGTGCCACCAGTGATGCCTCCAGGGTACAAGAGACCCAGTACTTC.

The chain uses TRBV4-3 and TRBJ2-1, with D possibly being TRBD1 (5 bases). CDR1 LGHNA and CDR2 YSLEER come from the germline V gene. CDR3 length: 16 residues. The V end lost 0 bases, the J end lost 0 bases, and 9 bases lay between the germline ends. The CDR3 protein is CASSQDKGFSYNEQFF. Here the CDR3 DNA reads TGCGCCAGCAGCCAAGATAAGGGGTTCTCCTACAATGAGCAGTTCTTC.

This clone showed up many times. The chain links TRBV14 to TRBJ2-7; 7 bases fit TRBD1. V was clipped by 4 bases and J by 6 bases; unmatched bases: 3. The germline V gene has CDR1 SGHDN and CDR2 FVKESK. This CDR3 is 12 amino acids long. This CDR3 is CASSPDRVEQYF. CDR3 nucleotide sequence: TGTGCCAGCAGCCCAGACAGGGTCGAGCAGTACTTC.